The clone carrying this T cell receptor (beta chain) was detected a few times. Healthy Caucasians from Russia aged roughly 6 to 100 served as donors. Each donor supplied around 10 milliliters of peripheral blood. The data belong to a study of blood T cells in healthy people across ages. Study-wide context: The capture of about one barcoded beta molecule per two T cells was achieved by template switching.

Next came a second PCR, run for roughly 6 to 11 cycles, which used a sample-barcoded 5' primer along with a J-beta primer mix. At least 3 million CDR3-containing paired-end reads were obtained per sample. MiXCR, run by TCRdb on the 5' RACE reads, gives a single entry per CDR3 protein. The repertoire holds about 640,000 distinct CDR3 sequences, 45% to 65% seen once, with 35% to 40% in the top ten. Trimming at V came to 1 base and at J to 3 bases, leaving 3 bases not matched to a gene. This CDR3 region has 15 residues. This chain joins TRBV12-3 or TRBV12-4 and TRBJ1-5, with 7 bases aligning to TRBD1. Specimen: blood. The clonotype comes from a man aged 60 to 69 in good health. CDR3 loop: CASSLGQGFNQPQHF. The CDR3 DNA follows: TGTGCCAGCAGTTTAGGACAGGGCTTCAATCAGCCCCAGCATTTT.